Following are 27 T cell receptor beta chains from one sample sequenced in a study of graft-versus-host responses after intestinal transplantation. Profiling relied on immunoSEQ multiplex PCR, and the TCRdb table lists in-frame clones only, not all of them. The sample records just over 95,000 clones, about 94% being singletons. These receptors have no identified antigens. Here the sequenced sample was unstimulated CD4+ T cells sorted from spleen or lymph node cells, taken before intestinal transplant. The receptors were sampled from a human donor who received an intestinal transplant.

This chain uses TRBV6-1 with TRBJ2-7; D unclear. Trimming removed 0 bases from V and 4 bases from J, with 7 bases in between. CDR1 and CDR2 from the germline V gene are MNHNS and SASEGT. The length of the CDR3 is 13 residues. CDR3 loop: CASSEALPYEQYF. CDR3 in DNA: TGTGCCAGCAGTGAAGCGCTACCGTACGAGCAGTACTTC.

The chain carries TRBV4-3 and TRBJ2-2; TRBD2 matches 7 bases. In germline, CDR1 is LGHNA, CDR2 YSLEER. The CDR3 loop spans 16 amino acids. The V and J ends lost 7 bases and 7 bases, in that order; junction bases with no gene match: 15. The CDR3 bases are TGCGCCAGCACCGATCGGGGCGGGGGAACCTACGGGGAGCTGTTTTTT. Its translation: CASTDRGGGTYGELFF.

The chain carries TRBV5-1 and TRBJ2-2, with D possibly matching TRBD2 (5 bases). Germline CDR1 reads SGHRS; CDR2 reads YFSETQ. This CDR3 has 15 residues. Trimming left V 0 bases short and J 5 bases short, with 11 bases between. The CDR3, as DNA: TGCGCCAGCAGCTTGGCCAGCGGCATGACCGGGGAGCTGTTTTTT. This translates into CASSLASGMTGELFF.

The chain employs TRBV7-9 and TRBJ1-2; no definite D call. V was shortened by 6 bases and J by 0 bases, with 5 bases between the two germline ends. The CDR3 length is 12 residues. CDR1 is SEHNR, CDR2 FQNEAQ, per germline (reference sequence). This CDR3 is CASRSANYGYTF. CDR3 sequence (DNA): TGTGCCAGCAGATCAGCTAACTATGGCTACACCTTC.

The rearrangement links TRBV7-2 to TRBJ1-2; TRBD1 is a possible D gene (5 bases). Germline V CDR1 and CDR2: SGHTA, FQGNSA. V lost 7 bases and J lost 6, with 18 bases in between. The CDR3 runs to 14 residues. The CDR3 region has the DNA TGTGCCAGCACCTTCCCGTCCGGCAGGGATGGCTACACCTTC. Residues: CASTFPSGRDGYTF.

CDR3 amino acids: CASRQQGASSPLHF. The CDR3 DNA reads as TGTGCCAGCAGACAACAGGGGGCTAGTTCACCCCTCCACTTT. The chain carries TRBV2 and TRBJ1-6; 9 nucleotides align to TRBD1. The germline V gene encodes CDR1 SNHLY and CDR2 FYNNEI. Trimming at V came to 6 bases and at J to 9 bases, leaving 6 bases not matched to a gene. The CDR3 is made up of 14 amino acids.

The V and J genes are TRBV29-1 and TRBJ2-5, with D possibly matching TRBD1 (5 bases). TRBJ2-7 explains the end of the DNA better; the J call may be wrong. The CDR3 sequence is 13 residues long. The germline V gene has CDR1 SQVTM and CDR2 ANQGSEA. CDR3 in DNA: TGCAGCGTTGAAGATCTGGGGCTTCGCGAGCAGTACTTC. Its protein product is CSVEDLGLREQYF.

This chain joins TRBV2 and TRBJ2-2, with TRBD1 as a possible D gene (6 bases). Germline-derived CDR1 and CDR2 are SNHLY and FYNNEI. The CDR3 has 16 amino acids. V was shortened by 7 bases and J by 7 bases, with 22 bases between the two germline ends. The CDR3 is CASISLQGKSSGELFF. CDR3 nucleotides: TGTGCCAGCATCAGTCTACAGGGAAAATCTAGCGGGGAGCTGTTTTTT. Variable domain in full (rest from reference TRBV2 and TRBJ2-2): EPEVTQTPSHQVTQMGQEVILRCVPISNHLYFYWYRQILGQKVEFLVSFYNNEISEKSEIFDDQFSVERPDGSNFTLKIRSTKLEDSAMYFCASISLQGKSSGELFFGEGSRLTVL.

This chain connects TRBV9 to TRBJ1-1, with D tentatively TRBD1 (6 bases). CDR3 size: 15 residues. Trimming removed 0 bases at V and 6 bases at J, with 15 bases between. Looked up from germline, CDR1 is SGDLS and CDR2 is YYNGEE. The CDR3 is CASSVASNQGSEAFF. The CDR3 bases are TGTGCCAGCAGCGTAGCCTCAAACCAGGGGTCTGAAGCTTTCTTT.

V gene TRBV18 combines with J gene TRBJ2-1, with D unresolved. The CDR3 runs 13 residues. Germline loops: CDR1 KGHSH, CDR2 LQKENI. Trimming shortened V by 5 bases and J by 0 bases, and 5 bases separated the two germline ends. CDR3 nucleotides: TGTGCCAGCTCAAGAGACTCCTACAATGAGCAGTTCTTC. It translates to CASSRDSYNEQFF.

This chain connects TRBV19 to TRBJ1-3; TRBD1 agrees at 8 bases. Per the germline V gene, CDR1 is LNHDA and CDR2 is SQIVND (reference sequence). V trimming: 7 bases; J trimming: 0 bases; junction bases outside the gene matches: 8. The length of the CDR3 is 16 residues. The CDR3 loop is CASTKTGALSGNTIYF. The CDR3 nucleotides read TGTGCCAGTACCAAGACAGGGGCCCTCTCTGGAAACACCATATATTTT. Based on the CDR3 plus reference TRBV19 and TRBJ1-3, the full variable domain is DGGITQSPKYLFRKEGQNVTLSCEQNLNHDAMYWYRQDPGQGLRLIYYSQIVNDFQKGDIAEGYSVSREKKESFPLTVTSAQKNPTAFYLCASTKTGALSGNTIYFGEGSWLTVV.

The chain has TRBV6-1 and TRBJ2-1; 10 positions agree with TRBD2. V shed 4 bases and J 5 bases; nucleotides not matched to a gene: 11. CDR1 and CDR2 (germline): MNHNS, SASEGT. The CDR3 sequence is 17 residues long. The CDR3 sequence: CASSARLWTSGHNEQFF. The CDR3 DNA follows: TGTGCCAGCAGTGCCAGGCTATGGACTAGCGGACACAATGAGCAGTTCTTC.

This clone was found once. V usage is TRBV27 and J usage is TRBJ1-2; D is undetermined. Trimming removed 3 bases at V and 2 bases at J, with 16 bases between. Germline V gene data show CDR1 as MNHEY and CDR2 as SMNVEV (reference sequence). This CDR3 is 16 amino acids long. In DNA form, the CDR3 reads TGTGCCAGCAGTTTGCGAGGGCCCGGCGCCAACTATGGCTACACCTTC. This translates into CASSLRGPGANYGYTF.

The chain recombines TRBV5-1 with TRBJ2-1; 8 bases are a match to TRBD2. The CDR3 runs to 16 residues. CDR1 and CDR2 from the germline V gene are SGHRS and YFSETQ. J lost 4 bases, V lost 0 bases, and 6 bases had no gene match. The CDR3 DNA follows: TGCGCCAGCAGCTTGGACGGGGGGGACCCTTACAATGAGCAGTTCTTC. Amino acid sequence: CASSLDGGDPYNEQFF.

V is TRBV28 and J is TRBJ1-4; unclear D gene. Deletions cut 5 bases from V and 2 bases from J, with 6 bases between. The CDR3 sequence is 13 residues long. Germline-derived CDR1 and CDR2 are MDHEN and SYDVKM. The CDR3 is CASSAGTNEKLFF. In DNA form, the CDR3 reads TGTGCCAGCAGTGCGGGGACTAATGAAAAACTGTTTTTT.

The chain recombines TRBV7-2 with TRBJ2-1, with a weak D call TRBD2 (5 bases). The CDR3 runs to 14 residues. V was trimmed by 1 base and J by 10 bases, leaving 14 bases between them. Germline CDR1 is SGHTA and CDR2 is FQGNSA. The CDR3 DNA is TGTGCCAGCAGCTTAGAACCTTCGGCGGGCGAGCAGTTCTTC. As protein: CASSLEPSAGEQFF.

About this clone: One end of the junction fails to match germline, which may point to a read error. The sample carries other DNA sequences with the same CDR3. The DNA for the CDR3 is TGTGCCAGCAGCGTGACAGGGGACACCGGGGAGCTGTTTTTT. This sequence encodes CASSVTGDTGELFF. The rearrangement joins TRBV5-1 to TRBJ2-2; 8 nucleotides agree with TRBD1. CDR3 size: 14 residues. CDR1 SGHRS and CDR2 YFSETQ come from the germline V gene. The whole variable domain, filled in from reference TRBV5-1 and TRBJ2-2, reads KAGVTQTPRYLIKTRGQQVTLSCSPISGHRSVSWYQQTPGQGLQFLFEYFSETQRNKGNFPGRFSGRQFSNSRSEMNVSTLELGDSALYLCASSVTGDTGELFFGEGSRLTVL.

This sequence joins TRBV19 and TRBJ1-2, with D maybe TRBD1 (6 bases). Germline lookup yields CDR1 LNHDA and CDR2 SQIVND (reference sequence). The CDR3 runs to 14 residues. Trimming took off 5 bases at V and 3 bases at J, with 13 bases between the two ends. CDR3 region: CASSLRGADYGYTF. The DNA for the CDR3 is TGTGCCAGTAGTCTTCGGGGGGCGGACTATGGCTACACCTTC.

The chain carries TRBV7-9 and TRBJ1-2; tentatively, D is TRBD1 (5 bases). Trimming stripped 5 bases from V and 5 bases from J, with 24 bases between. The CDR3 has 17 amino acids. From germline, CDR1 is SEHNR and CDR2 FQNEAQ (reference sequence). CDR3 DNA sequence: TGTGCCAGCAGCCTAACGTCAGACCGGACAATGAATTATGGCTACACCTTC. Amino acid sequence: CASSLTSDRTMNYGYTF.

This sequence joins TRBV6-1 and TRBJ2-5; D is perhaps TRBD2 (5 bases). Per the germline V gene, CDR1 is MNHNS and CDR2 is SASEGT. CDR3 size: 13 residues. Trimming left V 8 bases short and J 1 base short, with 11 bases between. The CDR3: CASRVGSQETQYF. The CDR3 DNA reads as TGTGCCAGCCGTGTAGGGAGCCAAGAGACCCAGTACTTC.

The V call is TRBV6-5, the J call TRBJ2-1, with a possible D match to TRBD1 (5 bases). V was cut by 5 bases and J by 9 bases, with 14 bases left in between. CDR1 and CDR2 from the germline V gene are MNHEY and SVGAGI. This CDR3 contains 13 residues. The CDR3: CASSQRWGLEQFF. The CDR3 nucleotides are TGTGCCAGCAGTCAACGCTGGGGCCTTGAGCAGTTCTTC.

This chain links TRBV30 with TRBJ2-5; the D gene is possibly TRBD2 (7 bases). Per germline, CDR1 GTSNPN and CDR2 SVGIG (reference sequence). The CDR3 loop spans 15 amino acids. Trimming took 4 bases from V and 7 from J, leaving 22 bases between them. CDR3 nucleotide sequence: TGTGCCTGGACCCCTCCCGGGGGGCTGGTGTGGACCCAGTACTTC. This gives the protein CAWTPPGGLVWTQYF.

The rearrangement joins TRBV2 to TRBJ2-5; 8 bases agree with TRBD1. Germline V CDR1 and CDR2: SNHLY, FYNNEI. The CDR3 covers 14 residues. V lost 5 bases to trimming and J lost 5 bases; unmatched junction nucleotides: 7. Here the CDR3 DNA reads TGTGCCAGCAGTAGCCAGGGGGCGAGGGAGACCCAGTACTTC. Amino acid sequence: CASSSQGARETQYF. Full variable domain (missing parts from reference TRBV2 and TRBJ2-5): EPEVTQTPSHQVTQMGQEVILRCVPISNHLYFYWYRQILGQKVEFLVSFYNNEISEKSEIFDDQFSVERPDGSNFTLKIRSTKLEDSAMYFCASSSQGARETQYFGPGTRLLVL.

This sequence joins TRBV7-3 and TRBJ2-3; D is uncertain. Germline loops: CDR1 SGHTA, CDR2 FQGTGA. This CDR3 is built from 13 residues. V was shortened by 5 bases and J by 2 bases, with 8 bases between the two germline ends. CDR3: CASSHRNTDTQYF. CDR3 coding DNA: TGTGCCAGCAGCCACAGAAACACAGATACGCAGTATTTT.

This chain joins TRBV5-1 and TRBJ1-2; D may be TRBD1 (6 bases). V was trimmed by 4 bases and J by 2 bases, leaving 9 bases between them. The CDR3 runs 13 residues. Germline loops: CDR1 SGHRS, CDR2 YFSETQ. This CDR3 reads CASSRGQNYGYTF. For the CDR3, the DNA is TGCGCCAGCAGCCGGGGACAAAACTATGGCTACACCTTC.

This chain joins TRBV2 and TRBJ1-2, with 7 nucleotides matching TRBD1. V trimming: 4 bases; J trimming: 6 bases; junction bases outside the gene matches: 2. The germline V gene encodes CDR1 SNHLY and CDR2 FYNNEI. The CDR3 length is 12 residues. The CDR3 protein is CASSGTGHGYTF. The CDR3 region has the DNA TGTGCCAGCAGTGGGACAGGCCATGGCTACACCTTC. The full variable domain, rest sourced from reference TRBV2 and TRBJ1-2, is EPEVTQTPSHQVTQMGQEVILRCVPISNHLYFYWYRQILGQKVEFLVSFYNNEISEKSEIFDDQFSVERPDGSNFTLKIRSTKLEDSAMYFCASSGTGHGYTFGSGTRLTVV.

This clone was counted once. The rearrangement links TRBV15 to TRBJ2-7; no clear D gene. Trimming stripped 0 bases from V and 2 bases from J, with 8 bases between. This CDR3 has 14 amino acids. The germline V gene encodes CDR1 LNHNV and CDR2 YYDKDF (reference sequence). The CDR3 DNA reads as TGTGCCACCAGCAGAGATAGATTAACCTACGAGCAGTACTTC. It is translated as CATSRDRLTYEQYF.